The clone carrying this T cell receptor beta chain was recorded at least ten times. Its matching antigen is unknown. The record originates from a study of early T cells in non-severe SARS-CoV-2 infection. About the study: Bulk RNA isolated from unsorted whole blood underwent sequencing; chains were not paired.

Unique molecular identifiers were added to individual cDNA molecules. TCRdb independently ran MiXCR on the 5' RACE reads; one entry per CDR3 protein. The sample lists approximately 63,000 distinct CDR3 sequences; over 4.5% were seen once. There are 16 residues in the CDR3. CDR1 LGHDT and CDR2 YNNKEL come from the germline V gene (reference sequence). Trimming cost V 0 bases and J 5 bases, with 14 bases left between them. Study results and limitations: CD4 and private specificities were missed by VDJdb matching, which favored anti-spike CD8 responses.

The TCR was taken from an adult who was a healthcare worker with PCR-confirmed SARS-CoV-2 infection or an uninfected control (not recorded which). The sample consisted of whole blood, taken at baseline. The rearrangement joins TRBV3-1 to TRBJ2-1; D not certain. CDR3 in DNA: TGTGCCAGCAGCCAAGAAAAGGTCCGGATAAACAATGAGCAGTTCTTC. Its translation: CASSQEKVRINNEQFF.